The 32 T cell receptor beta chains reported below all come from one sample, sequenced in a study of blood T cell repertoires in COVID-19. Sequenced by immunoSEQ multiplex PCR; TCRdb stores in-frame clones only, minus some. The sample includes 250,000 or so clones, around nine tenths seen only once; the top ten take about 1%. The specimen was peripheral blood. The receptors shown here come from a middle-aged woman who had recovered from COVID-19.

This sequence joins TRBV27 and TRBJ2-1; 14 bases are a match to TRBD2. Looked up from germline, CDR1 is MNHEY and CDR2 is SMNVEV (reference sequence). This CDR3 region has 15 residues. J lost 13 bases, V lost 10 bases, and 15 bases had no gene match. The CDR3 coding sequence is TGTGCCACCAGGGACAGACTAGCGGGAGGGCCGACCCAGTTCTTC. It codes for CATRDRLAGGPTQFF.

This clone occurred a few times. The chain joins TRBV19 to TRBJ2-5; D is unresolved. This CDR3 has 13 amino acids. Germline V lookup: CDR1 LNHDA, CDR2 SQIVND (reference sequence). With 5 bases removed from V and 5 bases from J, the gap between germline ends came to 12 bases. The CDR3 nucleotides read TGTGCCAGTAGTTCCTCTCGTCGGGAGACCCAGTACTTC. It translates to CASSSSRRETQYF. Full variable domain (outside the CDR3, taken from reference TRBV19 and TRBJ2-5): DGGITQSPKYLFRKEGQNVTLSCEQNLNHDAMYWYRQDPGQGLRLIYYSQIVNDFQKGDIAEGYSVSREKKESFPLTVTSAQKNPTAFYLCASSSSRRETQYFGPGTRLLVL.

The rearrangement joins TRBV5-1 to TRBJ2-2; 13 nucleotides line up with TRBD2. V shed 4 bases, J shed 4 bases, and the junction held 4 bases outside the gene matches. Germline V gene sequence: CDR1 SGHRS, CDR2 YFSETQ. This CDR3 contains 16 residues. The CDR3 bases are TGCGCCAGCAGCCCCCGGACTAGCGGGGGCACCGGGGAGCTGTTTTTT. Residues: CASSPRTSGGTGELFF.

The table lists this clone with a count of one. V and J are TRBV7-8 and TRBJ1-6; D remains ambiguous. CDR1 and CDR2 from the germline V gene are SGHVS and FQNEAQ. V lost 8 bases, J lost 0 bases, and 11 bases lay in between. The CDR3 runs to 15 residues. Here the CDR3 reads CASSRTISYNSPLHF. For the CDR3, the DNA is TGTGCCAGCTCAAGGACTATCTCCTATAATTCACCCCTCCACTTT.

The rearrangement joins TRBV11-3 to TRBJ2-2, with D possibly being TRBD2 (6 bases). The V and J ends lost 5 bases and 6 bases respectively, with 19 bases between them. Germline CDR1 and CDR2: SGHNT and YENEEA. The CDR3 covers 16 residues. This CDR3 is CASSPSGGGMAGELFF. CDR3 bases: TGTGCCAGCAGCCCATCGGGCGGCGGGATGGCCGGGGAGCTGTTTTTT.

The chain recombines TRBV7-3 with TRBJ2-3; 7 bases line up with TRBD2. The germline CDR1 and CDR2 sequences are SGHTA and FQGTGA. The J segment lost 1 base and the V segment lost 3 bases, leaving 4 bases of the junction unmatched. The CDR3 is 15 residues long. CDR3: CASSFGGGGTDTQYF. The DNA of the CDR3 is TGTGCCAGCAGCTTTGGGGGAGGGGGCACAGATACGCAGTATTTT.

V and J are TRBV28 and TRBJ1-2, with TRBD1 as a possible D gene (6 bases). Trimming removed 5 bases from V and 8 bases from J, with 12 bases in between. Germline V gives CDR1 MDHEN, CDR2 SYDVKM. CDR3 length equals 12 residues. CDR3 protein: CASSPRRGGYTF. The DNA of the CDR3 is TGTGCCAGCAGTCCCCGCAGGGGAGGCTACACCTTC.

J is TRBJ1-4 and V is TRBV11-2; 10 bases line up with TRBD1. Germline CDR1 and CDR2: SGHAT and FQNNGV. With V trimmed by 7 bases and J by 8 bases, 10 bases remained unmatched. The CDR3 contains 15 residues. DNA of the CDR3: TGTGCCAGCACCCAACCGGGACAGGGGAACGAAAAACTGTTTTTT. Its translation: CASTQPGQGNEKLFF.

The V gene is TRBV7-2, the J gene TRBJ2-7; 8 positions agree with TRBD1. V shed 3 bases and J 0 bases; nucleotides not matched to a gene: 4. The CDR3 runs to 15 residues. The V gene's germline CDR1 is SGHTA and CDR2 FQGNSA. For the CDR3, the DNA is TGTGCCAGCAGCTTGGGGGGACAGGTCTCCTACGAGCAGTACTTC. Translating it yields CASSLGGQVSYEQYF.

The rearrangement uses TRBV18 and TRBJ2-1, with TRBD2 matching 8 bases. CDR3 size: 20 residues. From germline, CDR1 is KGHSH and CDR2 LQKENI. With 3 bases clipped from V and 3 bases from J, the junction kept 19 bases outside the gene matches. For the CDR3, the DNA is TGTGCCAGCTCACCTGCCCGACAACTCCATAGCGGGGCGCTCTACAATGAGCAGTTCTTC. Translated: CASSPARQLHSGALYNEQFF.

The J gene is TRBJ2-2, the V gene TRBV9; D remains ambiguous. Trimming removed 4 bases at V and 6 bases at J, with 7 bases between. This CDR3 has 12 amino acids. Germline V gene lookup returns CDR1 SGDLS and CDR2 YYNGEE. For the CDR3, the DNA is TGTGCCAGCAGCTCGAGTGCCGGGGAGCTGTTTTTT. Translating gives CASSSSAGELFF.

This clone was seen only a few times. V and J are TRBV6-2 or TRBV6-3 and TRBJ1-1; a weak D match, TRBD1 (5 bases). The V end lost 6 bases, the J end lost 0 bases, and 14 bases lay between the germline ends. This CDR3 comprises 15 residues. Germline CDR1 and CDR2: MNHEY and SVGEGT. The CDR3 nucleotides read TGTGCCAGCAGCTGGGGAGGGGTCTTGAACACTGAAGCTTTCTTT. This translates into CASSWGGVLNTEAFF.

This clone was found once. The chain uses TRBV18 and TRBJ1-1; no firm D call. Trimming took off 0 bases at V and 5 bases at J, with 7 bases between the two ends. The CDR3 has 13 residues. CDR1 KGHSH and CDR2 LQKENI come from the germline V gene. The CDR3 region is CASSPPAGTEAFF. DNA of the CDR3: TGTGCCAGCTCACCACCAGCGGGGACTGAAGCTTTCTTT. The complete variable domain, with remaining parts taken from reference TRBV18 and TRBJ1-1, reads NAGVMQNPRHLVRRRGQEARLRCSPMKGHSHVYWYRQLPEEGLKFMVYLQKENIIDESGMPKERFSAEFPKEGPSILRIQQVVRGDSAAYFCASSPPAGTEAFFGQGTRLTVV.

This chain joins TRBV5-1 and TRBJ1-5; tentative D call: TRBD1 (6 bases). Trimming shortened V by 4 bases and J by 9 bases, and 14 bases separated the two germline ends. The CDR3 runs to 13 residues. The germline V gene has CDR1 SGHRS and CDR2 YFSETQ. The CDR3 sequence: CASSPDGTRPQHF. CDR3 coding DNA: TGCGCCAGCAGCCCGGACGGGACAAGGCCCCAGCATTTT.

A single count supports this clone. The J gene is TRBJ1-1, the V gene TRBV2; possibly TRBD1 for D (6 bases). Germline V lookup: CDR1 SNHLY, CDR2 FYNNEI. With 4 bases removed from V and 2 bases from J, the gap between germline ends came to 11 bases. The CDR3 covers 14 residues. CDR3 DNA sequence: TGTGCCAGCAGTGCCCGGGACACTAACACTGAAGCTTTCTTT. Amino acids: CASSARDTNTEAFF.

The rearrangement joins TRBV11-2 to TRBJ2-5; 7 bases are a match to TRBD2. Trimming removed 1 base from V and 13 bases from J; junction bases left unmatched: 6. The CDR3 length is 12 residues. Germline-derived CDR1 and CDR2 are SGHAT and FQNNGV. The CDR3 DNA reads as TGTGCCAGCAGCTTAGGGGGGGGACTGGGGTACTTC. Translating gives CASSLGGGLGYF. Together with reference TRBV11-2 and TRBJ2-5, the CDR3 gives the full variable domain: EAGVAQSPRYKIIEKRQSVAFWCNPISGHATLYWYQQILGQGPKLLIQFQNNGVVDDSQLPKDRFSAERLKGVDSTLKIQPAKLEDSAVYLCASSLGGGLGYFGPGTRLLVL.

This sequence joins TRBV12-2 and TRBJ2-7; the DNA was not used to check the table's D call, TRBD2. TRBV12-2 constitutes a pseudogene. This CDR3 has 18 residues. Here the CDR3 reads CASRLGHGEGPSLYEQYV. The CDR3 DNA reads TGTGCAAGTCGCTTAGGTCACGGGGAGGGACCTTCCCTCTACGAGCAGTACGTC.

The V and J genes are TRBV2 and TRBJ2-4; possible D gene TRBD2, 7 bases. The germline gives CDR1 SNHLY, CDR2 FYNNEI. The CDR3 runs to 19 residues. With 2 bases removed from V and 2 bases from J, the gap between germline ends came to 22 bases. DNA for the CDR3: TGTGCCAGCAGTGAAAGGGGAGGCCCGGGGGGCGAGTCCAAAAACATTCAGTACTTC. Translating gives CASSERGGPGGESKNIQYF.

The gene calls are TRBV3-1 (or the pseudogene TRBV3-2) and TRBJ1-2, with 7 bases matching TRBD1. The junction had 3 bases not matched to a gene; V was cut back by 8 bases and J by 3 bases. This CDR3 spans 12 amino acids. The germline CDR1 and CDR2 sequences are LGHDT and YNNKEL (reference sequence). The DNA for the CDR3 is TGTGCCAGCTCGACAGGGTACTATGGCTACACCTTC. Translating it yields CASSTGYYGYTF.

The CDR3 region is CASSQGTDEAFF. The CDR3 region has the DNA TGCGCCAGCAGCCAAGGGACAGACGAAGCTTTCTTT. The chain carries TRBV4-3 and TRBJ1-1, with D possibly matching TRBD1 (6 bases). Germline V lookup: CDR1 LGHNA, CDR2 YSLEER. The CDR3 covers 12 residues. Deletions cut 1 base from V and 8 bases from J, with 8 bases between.

This chain connects TRBV19 to TRBJ2-7; maybe TRBD1 (5 bases). The CDR3 covers 14 residues. Trimming shortened V by 5 bases and J by 3 bases, and 14 bases separated the two germline ends. Germline V CDR1 and CDR2: LNHDA, SQIVND (reference sequence). CDR3 sequence (DNA): TGTGCCAGTAGTGTTGGGGCGAGAGACTACGAGCAGTACTTC. Translation: CASSVGARDYEQYF.

The chain couples TRBV6-2 or TRBV6-3 to TRBJ1-6, with D perhaps TRBD1 (6 bases). From germline, CDR1 is MNHEY and CDR2 SVGEGT. The V end lost 2 bases, the J end lost 7 bases, and 21 bases lay between the germline ends. CDR3 length equals 18 residues. CDR3 loop: CASSYARGEGFGNSPLHF. In DNA form, the CDR3 reads TGTGCCAGCAGTTACGCCAGGGGTGAAGGGTTTGGGAATTCACCCCTCCACTTT.

Concerning this clone: This same CDR3 is encoded by further DNA sequences in the sample. V gene TRBV27 combines with J gene TRBJ2-1, with TRBD1 identical over 9 bases. Trimming took 6 bases from V and 7 from J; bases not matched to a gene: 10. CDR3 size: 15 residues. Germline CDR1 and CDR2: MNHEY and SMNVEV (reference sequence). The CDR3 spells CASSPRDRVGNEQFF. In DNA form, the CDR3 reads TGTGCCAGCAGCCCCCGGGACAGGGTGGGAAATGAGCAGTTCTTC.

The chain couples TRBV7-7 to TRBJ2-3; 12 positions agree with TRBD2. CDR3 size: 15 residues. Germline V gene sequence: CDR1 SSHAT, CDR2 FNYEAQ (reference sequence). V shed 5 bases, J shed 3 bases, and the junction held 3 bases outside the gene matches. The CDR3 reads CASSPSGRGTDTQYF. The CDR3 coding sequence is TGTGCCAGCAGCCCTAGCGGGAGGGGAACAGATACGCAGTATTTT.

V usage is TRBV10-3 and J usage is TRBJ2-5, with D tentatively TRBD2 (6 bases). Germline lookup yields CDR1 ENHRY and CDR2 SYGVKD. The V end lost 6 bases, the J end lost 5 bases, and 22 bases lay between the germline ends. This CDR3 has 16 residues. In nucleotides, the CDR3 is TGTGCCATCAGGACCGTGACGGGCATAGGAGGGGAGACCCAGTACTTC. Its protein product is CAIRTVTGIGGETQYF.

This sequence joins TRBV12-3 or TRBV12-4 and TRBJ2-5; D is unresolved. The CDR3 runs to 13 residues. V dropped 1 base and J dropped 5 bases, with 8 bases sitting between them. DNA of the CDR3: TGTGCCAGCAGTTTAGATATCAGGGAGACCCAGTACTTC. Encoded protein: CASSLDIRETQYF.

The genes are TRBV2 and TRBJ1-2; possibly TRBD1 for D (6 bases). The CDR3 spans 14 residues. V gave up 8 bases and J gave up 6 bases, with 19 bases separating them. Germline V CDR1 and CDR2: SNHLY, FYNNEI. This CDR3 reads CASGGVGKGHGYTF. The CDR3 DNA follows: TGTGCCAGCGGGGGCGTGGGAAAGGGCCATGGCTACACCTTC.

The genes are TRBV24-1 and TRBJ2-7; 7 bases align to TRBD2. The CDR3 runs to 16 residues. Looked up from germline, CDR1 is KGHDR and CDR2 is SFDVKD. J was trimmed by 2 bases and V by 4 bases; bases with no gene match: 10. The CDR3 reads CATSDTPWGGPYEQYV. The CDR3 region has the DNA TGTGCCACCAGTGACACCCCGTGGGGGGGACCCTACGAGCAGTACGTC.

The chain links TRBV7-2 to TRBJ2-3, with 8 bases matching TRBD1. Germline CDR1 is SGHTA and CDR2 is FQGNSA. V gave up 1 base and J gave up 3 bases; unmatched junction bases: 3. The CDR3 consists of 15 residues. In DNA, the CDR3 is TGTGCCAGCAGCTTAGGCAGGGGGCCGACAGATACGCAGTATTTT. This codes for CASSLGRGPTDTQYF.

The V call is TRBV10-3, the J call TRBJ1-4; possibly TRBD1 for D (6 bases). The V end lost 3 bases, the J end lost 3 bases, and 11 bases lay between the germline ends. Looked up from germline, CDR1 is ENHRY and CDR2 is SYGVKD. This CDR3 has 15 amino acids. The CDR3 loop reads CAISDAGEANEKLFF. The CDR3 coding sequence is TGTGCCATCAGTGATGCAGGGGAAGCTAATGAAAAACTGTTTTTT.

This chain joins TRBV4-1 and TRBJ2-6; TRBD1 might be the D (6 bases). There are 16 residues in the CDR3. Trimming pared 3 bases from V and 5 bases from J, leaving 14 bases between. CDR1 and CDR2 (germline): MGHRA, YSYEKL. The CDR3 region has the DNA TGCGCCAGCAGCCAGGCGCTACAGGGTTGGGCCAACGTCCTGACTTTC. Its protein product is CASSQALQGWANVLTF.

This clone turned up a few times. The chain recombines TRBV10-3 with TRBJ1-1; 12 nucleotides match TRBD1. The CDR3 is 16 amino acids. Germline V gives CDR1 ENHRY, CDR2 SYGVKD. V lost 4 bases to trimming and J lost 4 bases; unmatched junction nucleotides: 7. The CDR3, as DNA: TGTGCCATCAGTGGGGGGACAGGGGGCCCCCCCACTGAAGCTTTCTTT. It codes for CAISGGTGGPPTEAFF.